This TCR beta chain was captured by sequencing in a study of Graves' ophthalmopathy and Graves' hyperthyroidism (dated by TCRdb to 2017 to 2018). Background on the whole study: Peripheral blood was collected before any treatment was given, at the time of initial diagnosis. The study used signatures of the TCR beta repertoire to tell Graves' ophthalmopathy apart from Graves' hyperthyroidism and to predict which patients would progress to ophthalmopathy. In total, 120 to 150 blood samples were TCR-sequenced: fewer than 50 ophthalmopathy, about 75 hyperthyroidism and some 17 hyperthyroidism-to-ophthalmopathy patients. A discovery set of 95 to 100 patients (approximately 42 ophthalmopathy, approximately 58 stable hyperthyroidism) was enrolled to explore V-J signatures distinguishing ophthalmopathy from hyperthyroidism. An independent validation cohort was composed of fewer than 20 hyperthyroidism patients and 17 patients who later progressed from hyperthyroidism to ophthalmopathy. In over five hyperthyroidism patients, the T-cell repertoires found in thyroid tissue were compared with those found in blood. Following sampling, methimazole starting at 30 mg daily was administered to hyperthyroidism patients, and high-dose intravenous methylprednisolone was administered to ophthalmopathy patients. For training and testing, the roughly 97 patients in the discovery cohort were randomly divided in a 7:3 ratio. Points the paper makes about the study in general: No statistical method was used to predetermine the sample size, and group allocation was not hidden from the investigators. In validation, the model predicted ophthalmopathy progression with about 71% sensitivity and roughly 72% specificity; fewer than 15 predicted patients were CT-confirmed with GO in a median of 6.5 months. Most expanded thyroid clonotypes with frequency above 0.001 were also detected in blood, suggesting blood repertoires may reflect the thyroid immune response. In cross-validation, the 13-signature model distinguished ophthalmopathy from stable hyperthyroidism with approximately 90% sensitivity and 81.08% specificity, while in the test set the corresponding values were about 80% and 75%.

In the case of this clonotype: No cognate antigen has been identified for it. Base qualities are missing; no much larger clone stands one base away.

The ophthalmopathy patients had moderately to severely active disease, with a Clinical Activity Score of 3 or higher, a NOSPECS grade of 4 or higher, and a disease duration of less than 3 months. Patients with other autoimmune diseases, uncontrolled infections, pregnancy or lactation were excluded. Clinical symptoms, serum thyroxine, TRAb, thyroid ultrasound and orbital computed tomography formed the basis of the diagnosis. PBMCs were isolated from 7.5 to 10 ml of fresh peripheral blood by Ficoll-Paque density gradient centrifugation. Total RNA was extracted with Trizol reagent and quality-checked on an Agilent 2100 Bioanalyzer. TCR beta CDR3 regions were amplified from RNA transcripts for repertoire sequencing. A first-round RT-PCR used HTBI primers with the Qiagen OneStep RT-PCR kit, followed by a second-round multiplex PCR, size selection and purification. Sequencing of the libraries was carried out on an Illumina HiSeq2000 in paired-end mode with 100 bp reads. From the authors' description of their analysis: SOAPnuke was used to process the reads, removing any read that contained adapters or uncalled bases, had a mean Phred below 15, or lacked an exact match to the constant primer or identifier. High-quality paired reads were merged with COPE v1.2.5. Each unique nucleotide sequence was treated as a clonotype, and MiTCR v1.1 was used to align the clonotypes to the IMGT TRB V, D and J references. The analysis was limited to V-J combinations with a frequency above 0.0001, which together covered 99.2% of repertoires. A TCR clonal expansion and chaos score per V-J combination was defined as the ratio of F50 clonal expansion to chaos observed in the TCRdist matrix. Welch's t-statistics and random forest were used to reduce the features to about a dozen V-J combinations, which were then used as input to a naive Bayes classifier. The Morisita-Horn index was used to measure how similar the thyroid and blood repertoires were. TCRdb reprocessed the public reads (quality trimming at Q25 with fastp, clone calling with MiXCR) and kept in-frame beta chains. Rows with a matching CDR3 protein are joined into one entry that keeps the most common DNA and genes. TCRdb's processing, not the authors', yielded these V and J calls. The table for this sample lists about 400,000 distinct CDR3 sequences; about 16% of them were counted only once. The ten largest clones capture 1.6% of the sample.

Material for sequencing was peripheral blood. The clonotype comes from a young woman with Graves' ophthalmopathy. Donor details come from another sample of the same person, matched by shared clones.

The DNA sequence is given as TGTGCCAGCAGTTTTAATACCCAAGCTTTCTTT. Its protein is CASSFNTQAFF. The chain couples TRBV6-5 to TRBJ1-1, with no reliable assignment of the D segment. V gives up 4 bases and J gives up 9 bases, and the segment between their germline ends measures 9 bases. From a lookup of the germline V gene, CDR1 and CDR2 are MNHEY and SVGAGI. Counted from cysteine to phenylalanine, this CDR3 has 11 amino acids. The entry retains the CDR3 DNA only, 33 bases that are in frame from base 1.